Shown below are 13 T cell receptor beta chains from a single sample sequenced in a study of T cell responses to AZD1222 COVID-19 vaccine. The protocol was immunoSEQ multiplex PCR, while the TCRdb copy is restricted to in-frame clones and leaves out a portion. This table has about 84,000 clones, roughly 88% appearing once. The material was peripheral blood, obtained 28 days after the second AZD1222 dose. Every receptor here comes from an adult who received the AZD1222 COVID-19 vaccine.

The genes are TRBV4-3 and TRBJ1-4; D call uncertain. Trimming took 1 base from V and 0 from J, leaving 9 bases between them. The germline V gene has CDR1 LGHNA and CDR2 YSLEER. This CDR3 has 16 amino acids. The DNA for the CDR3 is TGCGCCAGCAGCCAAGCTCAATCCCCAACTAATGAAAAACTGTTTTTT. Amino acid sequence: CASSQAQSPTNEKLFF.

In this sample, this clone turned up once. The chain links TRBV7-2 to TRBJ2-3; 8 nucleotides align to TRBD1. This CDR3 contains 15 residues. The ends lost 3 bases at V and 3 bases at J; junction bases unmatched: 5. Germline CDR1 is SGHTA and CDR2 is FQGNSA. The CDR3 DNA follows: TGTGCCAGCAGCTTCGACAGGGGACCTACAGATACGCAGTATTTT. Translating gives CASSFDRGPTDTQYF.

Relative to its sample, this clone is medium-sized (0.01 to 0.1%). The chain has TRBV25-1 and TRBJ2-1; perhaps TRBD2 as D (5 bases). Germline lookup yields CDR1 MGHDK and CDR2 SYGVNS. V dropped 2 bases and J dropped 3 bases, with 17 bases sitting between them. This CDR3 spans 17 amino acids. CDR3 DNA: TGTGCCAGCAGTGAAGTCGCCTCATATCGGGGCTACAATGAGCAGTTCTTC. This codes for CASSEVASYRGYNEQFF. Full variable domain (remainder filled in from reference TRBV25-1 and TRBJ2-1): EADIYQTPRYLVIGTGKKITLECSQTMGHDKMYWYQQDPGMELHLIHYSYGVNSTEKGDLSSESTVSRIRTEHFPLTLESARPSHTSQYLCASSEVASYRGYNEQFFGPGTRLTVL.

The chain combines TRBV7-9 with TRBJ1-1, with D unclear. Trimming cost V 1 base and J 2 bases, with 8 bases left between them. This CDR3 has 14 residues. Looked up from germline, CDR1 is SEHNR and CDR2 is FQNEAQ (reference sequence). The CDR3 loop is CASSLGQVNTEAFF. The CDR3 DNA follows: TGTGCCAGCAGCTTAGGCCAGGTTAACACTGAAGCTTTCTTT.

The gene calls are TRBV7-9 and TRBJ2-5; TRBD2 matches at 8 bases. The J segment lost 5 bases and the V segment lost 2 bases, leaving 4 bases of the junction unmatched. CDR1 and CDR2 from the germline V gene are SEHNR and FQNEAQ (reference sequence). This CDR3 region has 14 residues. The CDR3 DNA follows: TGTGCCAGCAGCTTAACAGCGGGGGTCGAGACCCAGTACTTC. Amino acids: CASSLTAGVETQYF. The full variable domain, rest sourced from reference TRBV7-9 and TRBJ2-5, is DTGVSQNPRHKITKRGQNVTFRCDPISEHNRLYWYRQTLGQGPEFLTYFQNEAQLEKSRLLSDRFSAERPKGSFSTLEIQRTEQGDSAMYLCASSLTAGVETQYFGPGTRLLVL.

The rearrangement uses TRBV11-3 and TRBJ1-2, with unresolved D. Deletions cut 1 base from V and 6 bases from J, with 15 bases between. The germline V gene encodes CDR1 SGHNT and CDR2 YENEEA. The CDR3 contains 15 residues. CDR3 protein: CASSLGRGAMDGYTF. CDR3 in DNA: TGTGCCAGCAGCTTAGGTCGGGGTGCGATGGATGGCTACACCTTC.

J is TRBJ2-2 and V is TRBV10-3; possibly TRBD1 or TRBD2 for D (5 bases each). The CDR3 loop spans 14 amino acids. Germline V gene sequence: CDR1 ENHRY, CDR2 SYGVKD. Trimming took 3 bases from V and 6 from J, leaving 11 bases between them. This chain's CDR3 is CAISDSGTPGELFF. CDR3 coding DNA: TGTGCCATCAGTGACTCCGGGACCCCCGGGGAGCTGTTTTTT.

The gene calls are TRBV4-3 and TRBJ2-3; D is uncertain. The length of the CDR3 is 14 residues. Looked up from germline, CDR1 is LGHNA and CDR2 is YSLEER. V lost 0 bases to trimming and J lost 6 bases, with 10 bases between them. DNA for the CDR3: TGCGCCAGCAGCCAAGAGGCGATTCTGGATACGCAGTATTTT. Its protein is CASSQEAILDTQYF.

This chain connects TRBV19 to TRBJ1-2; a weak D match, TRBD1 (5 bases). V was pared by 9 bases and J by 4 bases, with 12 bases between. Germline lookup yields CDR1 LNHDA and CDR2 SQIVND (reference sequence). The CDR3 extends over 12 amino acids. Here the CDR3 DNA reads TGTGCCAGATGCTCAGGGTTCTATGGCTACACCTTC. It translates to CARCSGFYGYTF.

The genes are TRBV28 and TRBJ2-7; D gene ambiguous. Trimming removed 4 bases at V and 7 bases at J, with 17 bases between. The CDR3 is 14 amino acids. Per the germline V gene, CDR1 is MDHEN and CDR2 is SYDVKM. Here the CDR3 DNA reads TGTGCCAGCAGTTCGGGCAGCCGGGCCAGGGAGCAGTACTTC. It codes for CASSSGSRAREQYF.

The V and J genes are TRBV27 and TRBJ1-1; 7 nucleotides align to TRBD1. V lost 5 bases and J lost 3; bases outside the gene matches: 9. This CDR3 has 15 amino acids. Germline-derived CDR1 and CDR2 are MNHEY and SMNVEV (reference sequence). CDR3 sequence reads: CASSDNRGGDTEAFF. DNA for the CDR3: TGTGCCAGCAGTGATAACAGGGGAGGGGACACTGAAGCTTTCTTT.

As regards this clone: Other DNA sequences within the sample encode an identical CDR3. The rearrangement uses TRBV9 and TRBJ1-5; TRBD1 might be the D (5 bases). V lost 0 bases and J lost 7, with 11 bases in between. Germline loops: CDR1 SGDLS, CDR2 YYNGEE. The CDR3 consists of 14 residues. Here the CDR3 reads CASSVDGAGQPQHF. CDR3 sequence (DNA): TGTGCCAGCAGCGTAGACGGGGCCGGGCAGCCCCAGCATTTT.

This clone was detected a few times. This chain joins TRBV5-4 and TRBJ2-5; D may correspond to TRBD1 or TRBD2 (5 bases each). The germline CDR1 and CDR2 sequences are SGHNT and YYREEE (reference sequence). V was shortened by 4 bases and J by 1 base, with 17 bases between the two germline ends. The CDR3 contains 16 residues. CDR3 coding DNA: TGTGCCAGCAGCCCAGACCCAGGGAGAGCCCAAGAGACCCAGTACTTC. Translated, it gives CASSPDPGRAQETQYF.